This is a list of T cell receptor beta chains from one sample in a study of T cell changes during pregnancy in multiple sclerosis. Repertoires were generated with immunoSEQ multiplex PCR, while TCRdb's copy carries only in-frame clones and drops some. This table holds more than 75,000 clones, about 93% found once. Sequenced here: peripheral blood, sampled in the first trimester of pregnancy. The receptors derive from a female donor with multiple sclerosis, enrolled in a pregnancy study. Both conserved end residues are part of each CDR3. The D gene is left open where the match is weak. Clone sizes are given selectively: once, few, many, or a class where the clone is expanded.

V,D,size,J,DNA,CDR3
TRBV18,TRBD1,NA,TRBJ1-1,TGTGCCAGCGGGGGGACAGGGGGCGCGGGCACTGAAGCTTTCTTT,CASGGTGGAGTEAFF
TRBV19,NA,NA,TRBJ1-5,TGTGCCAGTAGCCTATACAATCAGCCCCAGCATTTT,CASSLYNQPQHF
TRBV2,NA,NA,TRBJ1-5,TGTGCCAGCAGCATTGATCCTTGGGCGCCCCAGCATTTT,CASSIDPWAPQHF
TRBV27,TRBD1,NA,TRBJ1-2,TGTGCCAGCAGCATTACAGGGGGGGCTGGCTACACCTTC,CASSITGGAGYTF
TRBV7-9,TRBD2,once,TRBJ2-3,TGTGCCAGCAGCTTAGCTACGACTAGCGCACTTCTCATAGATACGCAGTATTTT,CASSLATTSALLIDTQYF
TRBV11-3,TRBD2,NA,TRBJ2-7,TGTGCCAGCAGCTTGGGACTAGCGGACCTCGACGAGCAGTACTTC,CASSLGLADLDEQYF
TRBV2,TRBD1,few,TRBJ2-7,TGTGCCAGCAGGATCAAGGGGGCCGAGCAGTACTTC,CASRIKGAEQYF
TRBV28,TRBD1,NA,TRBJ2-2,TGTGCCAGCAGTCCGGACAGGGGAATCCGGGAGCTGTTTTTT,CASSPDRGIRELFF
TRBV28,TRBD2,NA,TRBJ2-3,TGTGCCAGCAGTAAGGGACTAGCGGCAGATACGCAGTATTTT,CASSKGLAADTQYF
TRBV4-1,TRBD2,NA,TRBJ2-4,TGCGCCAGCAGCCAAGTAATGGGAGGGACCAAAAACATTCAGTACTTC,CASSQVMGGTKNIQYF
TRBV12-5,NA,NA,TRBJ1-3,TGTGCTAGTGGTTCCCTCGGGGGGGACGGAAACACCATATATTTT,CASGSLGGDGNTIYF
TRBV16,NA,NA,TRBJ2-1,TGTGCCAGCAGCCAATCGACGACTCCAACGTACAATGAGCAGTTCTTC,CASSQSTTPTYNEQFF